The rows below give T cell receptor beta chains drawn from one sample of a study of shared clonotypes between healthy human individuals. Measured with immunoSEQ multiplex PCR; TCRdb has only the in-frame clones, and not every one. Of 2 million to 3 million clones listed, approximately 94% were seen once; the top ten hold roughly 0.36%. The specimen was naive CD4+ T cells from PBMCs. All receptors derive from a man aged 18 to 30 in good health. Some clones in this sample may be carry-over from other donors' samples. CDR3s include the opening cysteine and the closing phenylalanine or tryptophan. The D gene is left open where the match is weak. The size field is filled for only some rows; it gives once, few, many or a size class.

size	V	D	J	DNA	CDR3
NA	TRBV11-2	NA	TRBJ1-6	TGTGCCAGCAGCCAAGCAGGGACCCTCCACTTT	CASSQAGTLHF
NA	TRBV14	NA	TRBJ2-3	TGTGCCAGCAGCCCCCTGGTAGGAGATACGCAGTATTTT	CASSPLVGDTQYF
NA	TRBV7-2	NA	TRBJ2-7	TGTGCCAGCAGCCGAAAGGGGGAGCAGTACTTC	CASSRKGEQYF
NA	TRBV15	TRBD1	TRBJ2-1	TGTGCCACCAGCGGAACCGACAGGGCTGCCTACAATGAGCAGTTCTTC	CATSGTDRAAYNEQFF
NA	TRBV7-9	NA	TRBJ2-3	TGTGCCAGCAGCCTACGACGGGCTAGCACAGATACGCAGTATTTT	CASSLRRASTDTQYF
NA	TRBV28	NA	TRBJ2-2	TGTGCCAGCAGTTTAGCACAGAACACCGGGGAGCTGTTTTTT	CASSLAQNTGELFF
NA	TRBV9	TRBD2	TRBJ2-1	TGTGCCAGCAGCGACGGGCCAGGGACTAGGGATGAGCAGTTCTTC	CASSDGPGTRDEQFF
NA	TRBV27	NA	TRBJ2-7	TGTGCCAGCAGTTTAATGGCAGCCTCCTACGAGCAGTACTTC	CASSLMAASYEQYF
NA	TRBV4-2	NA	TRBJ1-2	TGTGCCAGCAGCCAAGATTTCATGCTCGGTAGGGGTGGGAGGTATGGCTACACCTTC	CASSQDFMLGRGGRYGYTF
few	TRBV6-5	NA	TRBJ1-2	TGTGCCACCAGGAAGGACTATGGCTACACCTTC	CATRKDYGYTF
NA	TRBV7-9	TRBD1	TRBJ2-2	TGTGCCAGCAGCTTACAGGGGGCGGTCACCGGGGAGCTGTTTTTT	CASSLQGAVTGELFF
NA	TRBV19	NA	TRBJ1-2	TGTGCCAGTAGTATAAACAGCCCCAACTATGGCTACACCTTC	CASSINSPNYGYTF
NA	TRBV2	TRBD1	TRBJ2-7	TGTGCCAGCAGTGAAGGGCCAGGGGGTATTTATTACGAGCAGTACTTC	CASSEGPGGIYYEQYF
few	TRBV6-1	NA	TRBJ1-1	TGTGCCAGCAGTGAATGGTACAGGGACGAAGCTTTCTTT	CASSEWYRDEAFF
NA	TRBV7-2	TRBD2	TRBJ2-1	TGTGCCAGCAGCTTAAACGCCCTAGCGGGATTGAGCAATGAGCAGTTCTTC	CASSLNALAGLSNEQFF
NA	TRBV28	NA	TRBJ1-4	TGTGCCAGCAGTACCGGAGGGGAAAAACTGTTTTTT	CASSTGGEKLFF
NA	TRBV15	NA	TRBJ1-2	TGTGCCACCAGGAAGGACTCCACCTATGGCTACACCTTC	CATRKDSTYGYTF
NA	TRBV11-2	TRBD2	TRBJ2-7	TGTGCCAGCGGTCGGGACTTCGGACTAGCGGGGAGCTCCTACGAGCAGTACTTC	CASGRDFGLAGSSYEQYF
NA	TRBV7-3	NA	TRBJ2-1	TGTGCCAGCAGCCCTCAGACTTTTTACTCCTACAATGAGCAGTTCTTC	CASSPQTFYSYNEQFF
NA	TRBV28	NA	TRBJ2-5	TGTGCCAGCAGTCCCTCCGGGACGCTGGGAAGGGAGACCCAGTACTTC	CASSPSGTLGRETQYF
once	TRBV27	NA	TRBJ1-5	TGTGCCAGCAGTAGATCAGCGCTCAATCAGCCCCAGCATTTT	CASSRSALNQPQHF
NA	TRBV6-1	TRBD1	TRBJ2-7	TGTGCCAGCCGACAGGGATACGAGCAGTACTTC	CASRQGYEQYF
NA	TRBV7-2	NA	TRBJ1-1	TGTGCCAGCAGCTACCAATGGGGTTTTGAAGCTTTCTTT	CASSYQWGFEAFF
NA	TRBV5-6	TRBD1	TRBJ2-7	TGTGCCAGCAGCTTGCTGACAGGGGGGTCCTACGAGCAGTACTTC	CASSLLTGGSYEQYF
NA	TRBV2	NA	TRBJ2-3	TGTGCCAGCAGTGACTTCACAGATACGCAGTATTTT	CASSDFTDTQYF
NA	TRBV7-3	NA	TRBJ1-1	TGTGCCAGCAGCTTACTGGGGCCAGGGAGGAACACTGAAGCTTTCTTT	CASSLLGPGRNTEAFF
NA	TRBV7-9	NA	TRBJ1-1	TGTGCCAGCAGCTTAGGAGACGCGACTGAAGCTTTCTTT	CASSLGDATEAFF
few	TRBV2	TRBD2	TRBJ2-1	TGTGCCAGCAGTGTCGGTAGCGGGAGGTATGAGCAGTTCTTC	CASSVGSGRYEQFF
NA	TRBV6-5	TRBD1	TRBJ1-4	TGTGCCAGCAGACGGGGGACAGGGACTGAAAAACTGTTTTTT	CASRRGTGTEKLFF
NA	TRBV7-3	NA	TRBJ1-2	TGTGCCAGCGCGAGTACCGGGGGCTACACCTTC	CASASTGGYTF
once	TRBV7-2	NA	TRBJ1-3	TGTGCCAGCAGCTTAAAAGGGGGCTCTGGAAACACCATATATTTT	CASSLKGGSGNTIYF
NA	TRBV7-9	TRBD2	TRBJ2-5	TGTGCCAGCAGCCGCGGGGGGGCCAGTGAGACCCAGTACTTC	CASSRGGASETQYF
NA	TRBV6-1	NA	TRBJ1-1	TGTGCCAGCAGTGGTCGGGACCGGCTGAACACTGAAGCTTTCTTT	CASSGRDRLNTEAFF
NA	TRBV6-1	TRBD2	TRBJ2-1	TGTGCCAGCAGCCGGACTAGCGGGAGTGGCGAGCAGTTCTTC	CASSRTSGSGEQFF
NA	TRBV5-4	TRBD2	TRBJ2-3	TGTGCCAGCAGCTACACTAGCGGGAGGGCCAAAGATACGCAGTATTTT	CASSYTSGRAKDTQYF
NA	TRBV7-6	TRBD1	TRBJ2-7	TGTGCCAGCAGCCGTCCCCGGGACAGCTTTGGGAACGAGCAGTACTTC	CASSRPRDSFGNEQYF
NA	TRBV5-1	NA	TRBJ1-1	TGCGCCAGCAGCTTGGGGCCTGGGCCGAACACTGAAGCTTTCTTT	CASSLGPGPNTEAFF
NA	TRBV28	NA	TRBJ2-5	TGTGCCAGCAGTCCGGGCCGGCCCTTTCCCGAGACCCAGTACTTC	CASSPGRPFPETQYF
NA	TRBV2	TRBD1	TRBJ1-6	TGTGCCAGCAGTTTGACAGGGCGTTCCTATAATTCACCCCTCCACTTT	CASSLTGRSYNSPLHF
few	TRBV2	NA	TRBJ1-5	TGTGCCAGCAGTGGCAAGGGGAATCAGCCCCAGCATTTT	CASSGKGNQPQHF
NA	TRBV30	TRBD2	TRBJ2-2	TGTGCCCTAGGATGGGGGGGGACCGGGGAGCTGTTTTTT	CALGWGGTGELFF
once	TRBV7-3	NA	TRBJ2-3	TGTGCCAGCAGCTTAGCCGCTAGCACAGATACGCAGTATTTT	CASSLAASTDTQYF
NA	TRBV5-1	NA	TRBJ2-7	TGCGCCAGCAGCTTACAGCCCAGCGGACGGGGATACGAGCAGTACTTC	CASSLQPSGRGYEQYF
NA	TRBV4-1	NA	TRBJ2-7	TGCGCCAGCAGCCAGGGGGCAGGGGACATCTACGAGCAGTACTTC	CASSQGAGDIYEQYF
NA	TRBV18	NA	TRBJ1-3	TGTGCCAGCTCACCTCAAATGGACTCTGGAAACACCATATATTTT	CASSPQMDSGNTIYF
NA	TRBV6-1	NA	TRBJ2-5	TGTGCCAGCAGTGAAGGGTACAGGGTCGAGACCCAGTACTTC	CASSEGYRVETQYF
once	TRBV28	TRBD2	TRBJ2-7	TGTGCCAGCACCCGAGAGGGGGGACTAGCGGTATACGAGCAGTACTTC	CASTREGGLAVYEQYF
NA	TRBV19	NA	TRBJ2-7	TGTGCCAGTAGTATTAGGGGGGACCTCGAGCAGTACTTC	CASSIRGDLEQYF
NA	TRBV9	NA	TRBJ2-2	TGTGCCAGCAGCCTCCGGGCCGGGACCGGGGAGCTGTTTTTT	CASSLRAGTGELFF
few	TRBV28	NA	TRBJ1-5	TGTGCCAGCAGTTTATCCTCGACCCAGCATTTT	CASSLSSTQHF
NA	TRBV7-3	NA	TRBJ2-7	TGTGCCAGCAGCTTAAACGTCGGGAGCGGGTTCGAGCAGTACTTC	CASSLNVGSGFEQYF
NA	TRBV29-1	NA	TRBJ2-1	TGCAGCGTTGAAACGGGAAGCTCCTACAATGAGCAGTTCTTC	CSVETGSSYNEQFF
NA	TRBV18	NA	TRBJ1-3	TGTGCCAGCTCACCTTTAGGAGACGCTAGTGGAAACACCATATATTTT	CASSPLGDASGNTIYF
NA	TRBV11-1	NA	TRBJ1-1	TGTGCCAGCACCCGGGCTGCGAACACTGAAGCTTTCTTT	CASTRAANTEAFF
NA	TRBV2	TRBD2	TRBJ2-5	TGTGCCAGCAGTGAAGCGGGGAGGGGCCGGGAGACCCAGTACTTC	CASSEAGRGRETQYF
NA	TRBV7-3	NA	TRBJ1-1	TGTGCCAGCAGCTTAGATGGCTTCATGAACACTGAAGCTTTCTTT	CASSLDGFMNTEAFF
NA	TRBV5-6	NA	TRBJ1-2	TGTGCCAGCAGCCCGGTGGACAAAAACTATGGCTACACCTTC	CASSPVDKNYGYTF
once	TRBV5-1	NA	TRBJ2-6	TGCGCCAGCAGCTTGGAAAGAGGTGGGGCCAACGTCCTGACTTTC	CASSLERGGANVLTF
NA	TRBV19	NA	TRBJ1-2	TGTGCCAGTAGTATAGTAGTTCGGCAGGGGATCGGCTACACCTTC	CASSIVVRQGIGYTF